A selection of T cell receptor beta chains follows, all from one sample in a study of CD8+CD57+ T cells in acquired aplastic anemia. One entry per CDR3 protein, called by TCRdb with MiXCR from the reads. The sample lists about 200,000 distinct CDR3 sequences; approximately 65% were seen once. Sequenced sample: sorted CD4+, CD8+, or CD8+CD57+ T cells (not recorded which) from PBMCs. The source of these receptors is a human donor with aplastic anemia. CDR3s include the opening cysteine and the closing phenylalanine or tryptophan.

TRBJ2-3	TRBV5-6	CASSSPGGGDTQYF
TRBJ1-4	TRBV7-8	CASKGQGSPPNEKLFF
TRBJ2-5	TRBV29-1	CSVAGLNQETQYF
TRBJ2-7	TRBV5-8	CASSSGTGTLYEQYF
TRBJ2-1	TRBV24-1	CATRRGGSNEQLF
TRBJ1-6	TRBV9	CASSEGAGDSPLHF
TRBJ2-1	TRBV9	CASSDNALNNEQFF
TRBJ2-7	TRBV9	CASSPHGDLTYEQYF
TRBJ2-7	TRBV12-5	CASGPQVSYEQYF
TRBJ2-3	TRBV5-1	CASSSDRGLSTDTQYF
TRBJ1-2	TRBV20-1	CSARGTGGYTF
TRBJ2-3	TRBV9	CASSATTSGGTDTQYF
TRBJ2-7	TRBV5-4	CASSLSGVDEQYF
TRBJ2-7	TRBV6-2/TRBV6-3	CASSYSPGQPISYEQYF
TRBJ2-7	TRBV7-9	CASTLAGSSYEQYF
TRBJ1-1	TRBV10-3	CAISEGGAGAEAFF
TRBJ2-3	TRBV2	CASSPTVSSTDTQYF
TRBJ2-5	TRBV10-2	CASSEPGLQETQYF
TRBJ2-2	TRBV7-8	CASSRSGTNTGELFF
TRBJ2-1	TRBV2	CASPGAGGYNEQFF
TRBJ1-6	TRBV4-2	CASSQGGQGGTYNSPLHF
TRBJ2-5	TRBV7-7	CASSFYPGGLETQYF
TRBJ2-1	TRBV7-9	CASSLRRTGNEQFF
TRBJ2-3	TRBV24-1	CATSDFARGTDTQYF
TRBJ2-5	TRBV9	CASSVVGDPGETQYF
TRBJ1-6	TRBV10-1	CASSEGGWSSPLHF
TRBJ2-1	TRBV9	CASTPVSPGREQFF
TRBJ1-2	TRBV29-1	CSVERTGRDGYTF
TRBJ2-7	TRBV20-1	CSARGTSYEQYF
TRBJ2-7	TRBV5-4	CASSMDYRGSEQYF
TRBJ1-2	TRBV15	CATSREYGRGYTF
TRBJ2-7	TRBV15	CATSGRTGVLDEQYF
TRBJ2-5	TRBV7-8	CASSLASGVQETQYF
TRBJ2-1	TRBV15	CATSSQTDEQFF
TRBJ2-7	TRBV19	CASSSLNTGTQYYEQYF
TRBJ1-4	TRBV20-1	CSARTGGFEKLFF
TRBJ2-5	TRBV25-1	CASSELGLAGGRETQYF
TRBJ1-1	TRBV19	CASSPTGLSTEAFF
TRBJ1-2	TRBV15	CATSRPFPGQGVYGYTF
TRBJ2-5	TRBV7-8	CASSPRGPRTLQETQYF
TRBJ2-7	TRBV4-1	CASSPSGYYEQYF
TRBJ1-6	TRBV25-1	CASSERIDQVGISPLHF
TRBJ1-5	TRBV6-4	CASSKEVNQPQHF
TRBJ1-5	TRBV2	CASKGGGAGQPQHF
TRBJ1-5	TRBV10-3	CAISVDRGIAEPQHF
TRBJ1-5	TRBV6-5	CASSYLQGQNQPQHF
TRBJ1-2	TRBV13	CASSLGGTYGYTF
TRBJ2-1	TRBV20-1	CSARVGGTSYEQFF
TRBJ1-1	TRBV4-3	CASSPHGNTEAFF